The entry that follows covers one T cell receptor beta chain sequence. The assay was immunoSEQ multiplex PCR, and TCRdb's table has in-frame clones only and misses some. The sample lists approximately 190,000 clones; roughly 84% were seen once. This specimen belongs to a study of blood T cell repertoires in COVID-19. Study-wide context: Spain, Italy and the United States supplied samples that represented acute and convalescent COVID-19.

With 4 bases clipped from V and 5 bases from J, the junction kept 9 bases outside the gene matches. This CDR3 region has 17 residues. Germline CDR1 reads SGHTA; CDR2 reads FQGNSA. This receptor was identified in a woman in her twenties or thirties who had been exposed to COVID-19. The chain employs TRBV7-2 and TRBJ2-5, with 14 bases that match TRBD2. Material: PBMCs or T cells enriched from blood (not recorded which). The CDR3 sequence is CASSSRTSGGLAETQYF. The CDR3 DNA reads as TGTGCCAGCAGCTCAAGGACTAGCGGGGGGTTAGCGGAGACCCAGTACTTC.